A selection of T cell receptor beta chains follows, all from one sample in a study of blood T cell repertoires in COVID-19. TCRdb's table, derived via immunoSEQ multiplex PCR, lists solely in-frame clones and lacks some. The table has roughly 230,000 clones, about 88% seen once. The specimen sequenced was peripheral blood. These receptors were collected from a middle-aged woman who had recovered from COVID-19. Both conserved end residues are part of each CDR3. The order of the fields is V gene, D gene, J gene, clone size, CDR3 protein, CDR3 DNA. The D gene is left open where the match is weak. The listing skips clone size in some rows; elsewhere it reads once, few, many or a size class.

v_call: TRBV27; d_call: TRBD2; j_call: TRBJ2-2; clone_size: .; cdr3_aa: CASSPESGRGGGELFF; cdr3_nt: TGTGCCAGCAGTCCCGAGAGCGGGAGAGGGGGCGGGGAGCTGTTTTTT
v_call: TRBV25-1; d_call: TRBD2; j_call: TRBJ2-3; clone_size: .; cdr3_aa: CASAPFSGSGTDTQYF; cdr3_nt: TGTGCCAGCGCCCCGTTTAGCGGGAGCGGCACAGATACGCAGTATTTT
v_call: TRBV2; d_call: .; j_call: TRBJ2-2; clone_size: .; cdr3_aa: CASSVYTGELFF; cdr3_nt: TGTGCCAGCAGTGTATACACCGGGGAGCTGTTTTTT
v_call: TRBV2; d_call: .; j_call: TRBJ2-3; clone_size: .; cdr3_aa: CASNLGQRGDTQYF; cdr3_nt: TGTGCCAGCAATCTGGGACAAAGGGGAGATACGCAGTATTTT
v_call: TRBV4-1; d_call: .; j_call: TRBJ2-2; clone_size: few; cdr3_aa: CASSPVPYTTGELFF; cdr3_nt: TGCGCCAGCAGCCCAGTACCATATACGACCGGGGAGCTGTTTTTT
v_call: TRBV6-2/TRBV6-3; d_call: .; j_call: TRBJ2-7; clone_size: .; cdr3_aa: CASSNQGHDSYEQYF; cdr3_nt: TGTGCCAGCAGCAACCAGGGACATGACTCCTACGAGCAGTACTTC
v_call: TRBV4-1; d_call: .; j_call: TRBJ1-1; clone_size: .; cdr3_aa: CASSQEESTEAFF; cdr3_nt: TGCGCCAGCAGCCAAGAGGAGAGCACTGAAGCTTTCTTT
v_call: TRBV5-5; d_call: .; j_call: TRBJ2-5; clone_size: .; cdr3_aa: CASSGARAETQYF; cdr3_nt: TGTGCCAGCAGCGGGGCCAGGGCGGAGACCCAGTACTTC
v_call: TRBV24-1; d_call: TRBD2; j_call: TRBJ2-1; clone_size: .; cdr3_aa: CATSDQTSASNEQFF; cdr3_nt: TGTGCCACCAGTGATCAAACTAGCGCGAGCAATGAGCAGTTCTTC
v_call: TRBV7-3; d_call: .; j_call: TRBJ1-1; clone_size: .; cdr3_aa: CASSSAGDLRTEAFF; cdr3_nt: TGTGCCAGCAGCAGCGCAGGGGATCTAAGGACTGAAGCTTTCTTT
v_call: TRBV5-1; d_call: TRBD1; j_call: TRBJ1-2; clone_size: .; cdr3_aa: CASNRVPGQGSIGYTF; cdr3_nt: TGCGCCAGCAACCGCGTCCCGGGACAGGGTTCCATTGGCTACACCTTC
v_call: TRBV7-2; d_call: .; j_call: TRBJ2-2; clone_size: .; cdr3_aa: CASSWNGETGELFF; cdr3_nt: TGTGCCAGCAGCTGGAACGGGGAGACCGGGGAGCTGTTTTTT
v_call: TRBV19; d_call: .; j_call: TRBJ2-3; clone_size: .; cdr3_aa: CATMAWGATDTQYF; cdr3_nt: TGTGCCACCATGGCGTGGGGCGCTACAGATACGCAGTATTTT
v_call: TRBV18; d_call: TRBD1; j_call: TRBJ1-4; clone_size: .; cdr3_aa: CASSPQQGVEKLFF; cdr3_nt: TGTGCCAGCTCACCACAACAGGGGGTAGAAAAACTGTTTTTT
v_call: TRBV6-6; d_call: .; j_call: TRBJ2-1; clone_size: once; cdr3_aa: CASSYPRDSLNEQFF; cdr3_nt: TGTGCCAGCAGTTACCCGAGGGACTCGCTAAATGAGCAGTTCTTC
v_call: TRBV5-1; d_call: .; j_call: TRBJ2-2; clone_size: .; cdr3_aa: CASSLRANTGELFF; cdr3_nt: TGCGCCAGCAGCTTGCGGGCGAACACCGGGGAGCTGTTTTTT
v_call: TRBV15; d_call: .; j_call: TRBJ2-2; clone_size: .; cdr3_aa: CATSRSRGGAQGVGELFF; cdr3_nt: TGTGCCACCAGCAGGTCCCGTGGCGGGGCCCAAGGGGTCGGGGAGCTGTTTTTT
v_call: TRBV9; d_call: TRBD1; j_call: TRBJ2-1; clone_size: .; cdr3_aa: CASSVGDSPYNEQFF; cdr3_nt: TGTGCCAGCAGCGTGGGGGACAGCCCATACAATGAGCAGTTCTTC
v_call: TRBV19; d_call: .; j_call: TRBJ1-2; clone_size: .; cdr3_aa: CASSTAAAGYGYTF; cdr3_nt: TGTGCCAGTAGTACAGCGGCAGCTGGCTATGGCTACACCTTC
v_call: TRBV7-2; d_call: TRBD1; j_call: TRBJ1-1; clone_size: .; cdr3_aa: CASSLEDRYTEAFF; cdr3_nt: TGTGCCAGCAGCTTAGAGGACAGGTACACTGAAGCTTTCTTT
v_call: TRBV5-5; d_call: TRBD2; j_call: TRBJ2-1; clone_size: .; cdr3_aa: CASSVSGRHNEQFF; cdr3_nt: TGTGCCAGCAGCGTCAGCGGGAGGCACAATGAGCAGTTCTTC
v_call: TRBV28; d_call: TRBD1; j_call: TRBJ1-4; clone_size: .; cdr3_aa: CASSSPRTGVGEKLFF; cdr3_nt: TGTGCCAGCAGTTCTCCCCGGACAGGGGTGGGGGAAAAACTGTTTTTT
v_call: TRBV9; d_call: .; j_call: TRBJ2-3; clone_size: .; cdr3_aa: CASSVVGEVGDTQYF; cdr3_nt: TGTGCCAGCAGCGTAGTTGGAGAGGTCGGGGATACGCAGTATTTT
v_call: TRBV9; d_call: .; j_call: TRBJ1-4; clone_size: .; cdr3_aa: CASSPSGATNEKLFF; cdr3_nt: TGTGCCAGCAGCCCCTCGGGAGCAACTAATGAAAAACTGTTTTTT
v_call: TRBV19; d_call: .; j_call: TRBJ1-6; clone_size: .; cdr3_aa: CASSRQNSPLHF; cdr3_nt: TGTGCCAGTAGTCGACAAAATTCACCCCTCCACTTT
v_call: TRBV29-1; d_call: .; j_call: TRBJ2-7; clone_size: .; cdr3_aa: CSVDGVRSNEQYF; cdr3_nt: TGCAGCGTTGACGGAGTTAGGAGTAACGAGCAGTACTTC
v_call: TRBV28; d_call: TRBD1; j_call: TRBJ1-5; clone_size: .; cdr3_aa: CASSQTGSRSNQPQHF; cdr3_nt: TGTGCCAGCAGTCAGACAGGGAGTCGTAGCAATCAGCCCCAGCATTTT
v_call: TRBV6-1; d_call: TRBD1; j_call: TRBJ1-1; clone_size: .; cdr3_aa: CASSWDRANTEAFF; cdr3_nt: TGTGCCAGCAGTTGGGACAGGGCAAACACTGAAGCTTTCTTT
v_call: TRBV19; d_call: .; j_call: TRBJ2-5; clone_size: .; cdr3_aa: CASTNSPGLARTQYF; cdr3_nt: TGTGCCAGTACAAACTCACCAGGACTGGCAAGGACCCAGTACTTC